The sample holds many counts of the clone carrying this T cell receptor beta chain. What it binds is unknown. This CDR3 is built from 13 residues. The V end was cut by 4 bases, the J end by 5 bases, with 12 bases between. Per germline, CDR1 SGHVS and CDR2 FQNEAQ. TCRdb fed the reads into MiXCR, producing one record per CDR3 protein. The sample includes over 150,000 distinct CDR3 sequences, around 14% of them seen just once. The data were obtained in a study of T cell repertoires in cytomegalovirus infection. Study-level background: Indicated by public TCR beta signatures were CMV infection and matching HLA type.

Points from the study as a whole: Ex vivo responses were dominated by HLA-C-restricted CMV-specific TCR beta clonotypes.

This chain links TRBV7-8 with TRBJ2-7; tentatively, D is TRBD1 (5 bases). The TCR sequence derives from a human donor in good health (CMV status not recorded). Some clones in this sample may be carry-over from other donors' samples. Sequencing input: PBMCs. The DNA of the CDR3 is TGTGCCAGCAGCTGGCAGGGTAGCCACGAGCAGTACTTC. This codes for CASSWQGSHEQYF.